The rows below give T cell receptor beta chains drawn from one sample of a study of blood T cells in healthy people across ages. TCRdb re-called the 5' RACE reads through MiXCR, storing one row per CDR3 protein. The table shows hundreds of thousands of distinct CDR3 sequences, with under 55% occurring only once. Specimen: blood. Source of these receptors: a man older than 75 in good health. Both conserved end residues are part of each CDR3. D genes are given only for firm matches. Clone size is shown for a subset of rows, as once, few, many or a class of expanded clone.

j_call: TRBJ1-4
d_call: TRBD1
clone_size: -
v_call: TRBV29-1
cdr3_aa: CSVHAGTGDEKLFF
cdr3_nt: TGCAGCGTTCACGCCGGGACAGGGGATGAAAAACTGTTTTTT

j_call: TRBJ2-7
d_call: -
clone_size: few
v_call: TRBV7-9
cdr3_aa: CASSFGDYEQYF
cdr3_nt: TGTGCCAGCAGCTTTGGGGACTACGAGCAGTACTTC

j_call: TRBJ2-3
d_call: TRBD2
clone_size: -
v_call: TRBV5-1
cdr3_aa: CASSPKTSGRTDTQYF
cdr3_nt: TGCGCCAGCAGCCCAAAGACTAGCGGGAGAACGGATACGCAGTATTTT

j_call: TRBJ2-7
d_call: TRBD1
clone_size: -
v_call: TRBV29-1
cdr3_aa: CSVGSPRTGFEQYF
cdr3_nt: TGCAGCGTTGGCTCCCCGCGGACAGGGTTCGAGCAGTACTTC

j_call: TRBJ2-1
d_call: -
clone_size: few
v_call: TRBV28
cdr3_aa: CASSRQLEQFF
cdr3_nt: TGTGCCAGCAGCCGTCAGCTTGAGCAGTTCTTC

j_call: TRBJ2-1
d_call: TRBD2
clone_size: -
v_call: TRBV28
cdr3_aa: CASSLSGLAGGPTNEQFF
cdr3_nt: TGTGCCAGCAGCCTCTCGGGACTAGCGGGGGGGCCTACCAATGAGCAGTTCTTC

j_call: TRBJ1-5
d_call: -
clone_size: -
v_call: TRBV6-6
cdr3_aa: CTSSYLAGDNQSQHF
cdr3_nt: TGTACCAGCAGTTACTTGGCAGGGGACAATCAGTCCCAGCATTTT

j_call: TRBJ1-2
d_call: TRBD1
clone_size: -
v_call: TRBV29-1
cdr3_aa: CSARTGATTNYGYTF
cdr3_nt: TGCAGCGCTAGGACAGGGGCGACTACTAACTATGGCTACACCTTC

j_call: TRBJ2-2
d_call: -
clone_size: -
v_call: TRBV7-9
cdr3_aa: CASTRRTGELFF
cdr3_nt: TGTGCCAGCACTCGAAGGACCGGGGAGCTGTTTTTT

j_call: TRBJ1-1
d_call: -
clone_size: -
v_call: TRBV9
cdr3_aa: CASSVQGRNTEAFF
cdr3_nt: TGTGCCAGCAGCGTACAGGGGAGGAACACTGAAGCTTTCTTT

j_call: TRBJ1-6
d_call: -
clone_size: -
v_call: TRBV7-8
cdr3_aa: CASSLEGTNSPLHF
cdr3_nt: TGTGCCAGCAGCTTAGAGGGCACCAATTCACCCCTCCACTTT